This TCR beta chain was obtained from a study of T cell repertoires in cytomegalovirus infection. Overall study context: HLA-B-restricted CMV epitopes that are well studied were used alongside recently identified HLA-C-restricted ones. An indication of both CMV infection and matching HLA type came from public TCR beta signatures. General study results and limits: Dominating the ex vivo response were HLA-C-restricted CMV-specific TCR beta clonotypes. Identification of carriers of CMV plus the relevant HLA was performed using cumulative public TCR beta family frequency.

TCRdb re-analysed the reads in MiXCR, keeping a single row per CDR3 protein. The table shows roughly 200,000 distinct CDR3 sequences, with approximately 40% occurring only once. Germline loops: CDR1 SGHVS, CDR2 FQNEAQ. The CDR3 loop spans 13 amino acids. Trimming took off 0 bases at V and 7 bases at J, with 6 bases between the two ends. Remarks on this clonotype: The target antigen is unknown.

V and J are TRBV7-8 and TRBJ1-4; D ambiguous. Sequences were derived from CD8+ T cells from cultured PBMCs, sampled from culture after CMV antigen stimulation. This sequence was found in a human donor in good health (CMV status not recorded). Some clones in this sample may be carry-over from other donors' samples. CDR3 in DNA: TGTGCCAGCAGCTTAGCAACCCTTGAAAAACTGTTTTTT. This encodes CASSLATLEKLFF.